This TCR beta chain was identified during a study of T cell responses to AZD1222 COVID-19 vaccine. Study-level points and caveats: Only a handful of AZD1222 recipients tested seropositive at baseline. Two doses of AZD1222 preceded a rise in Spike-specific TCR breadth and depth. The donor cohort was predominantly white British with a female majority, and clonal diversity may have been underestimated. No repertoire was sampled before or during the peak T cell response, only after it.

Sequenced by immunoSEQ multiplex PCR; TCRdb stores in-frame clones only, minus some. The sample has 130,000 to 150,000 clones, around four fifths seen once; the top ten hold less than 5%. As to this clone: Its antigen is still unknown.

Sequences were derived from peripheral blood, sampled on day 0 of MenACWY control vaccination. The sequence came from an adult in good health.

CDR3 in amino acids: CASSKTGLYQPQHF. CDR3 nucleotide sequence: TGCGCCAGCAGCAAGACAGGGTTGTATCAGCCCCAGCATTTT. The gene calls are TRBV4-1 and TRBJ1-5, with TRBD1 matching 7 bases. V dropped 5 bases and J dropped 5; count of bases not matched to a gene: 6. CDR3 length equals 14 residues. Germline lookup yields CDR1 MGHRA and CDR2 YSYEKL.